This T cell receptor beta chain was obtained from a study of blood T cell repertoires in COVID-19. Background on the study: Both acute and convalescent COVID-19 samples were obtained from the United States, Italy and Spain. PBMCs, B-cell-depleted T cells, or T cells provided the cDNA or gDNA that made up the material.

Seattle researchers signed up patients amid active infection and tracked them longitudinally. The germline V and J ends were trimmed by 0 bases and 10 bases, with 8 bases remaining between them. The V gene's germline CDR1 is SGDLS and CDR2 YYNGEE. The CDR3 covers 13 residues. Here immunoSEQ multiplex PCR was the method, and the copy in TCRdb shows in-frame clones only, minus some. Found here are about 100,000 clones, around nine tenths of them singletons; the top ten hold approximately 2%. This receptor was obtained from a woman aged 50 to 65 with COVID-19, enrolled during active disease. Sequencing was performed on peripheral blood. The gene calls are TRBV9 and TRBJ1-6; maybe TRBD1 (5 bases). This CDR3 is CASSVGGRSPLHF. The CDR3, as DNA: TGTGCCAGCAGCGTAGGGGGCAGGTCACCCCTCCACTTT.